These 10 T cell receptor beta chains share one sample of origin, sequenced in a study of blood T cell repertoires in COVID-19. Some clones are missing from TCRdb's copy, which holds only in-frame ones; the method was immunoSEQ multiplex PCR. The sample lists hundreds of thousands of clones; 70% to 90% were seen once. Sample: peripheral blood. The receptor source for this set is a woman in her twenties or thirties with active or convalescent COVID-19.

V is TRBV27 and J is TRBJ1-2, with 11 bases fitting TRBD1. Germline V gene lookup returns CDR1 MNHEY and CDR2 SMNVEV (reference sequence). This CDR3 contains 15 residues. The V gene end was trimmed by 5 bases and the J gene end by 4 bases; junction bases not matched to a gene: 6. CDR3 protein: CASSLGQGAFYGYTF. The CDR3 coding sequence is TGTGCCAGCAGTCTAGGACAGGGGGCCTTCTATGGCTACACCTTC.

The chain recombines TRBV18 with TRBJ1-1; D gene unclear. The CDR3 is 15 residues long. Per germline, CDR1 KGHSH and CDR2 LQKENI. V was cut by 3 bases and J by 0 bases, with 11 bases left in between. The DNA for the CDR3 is TGTGCCAGCTCACCGGGCCAGAGCATGAACACTGAAGCTTTCTTT. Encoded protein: CASSPGQSMNTEAFF.

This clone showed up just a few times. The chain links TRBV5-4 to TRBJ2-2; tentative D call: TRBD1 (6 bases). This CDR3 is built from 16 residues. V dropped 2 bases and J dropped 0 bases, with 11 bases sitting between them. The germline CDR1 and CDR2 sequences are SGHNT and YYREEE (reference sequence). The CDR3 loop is CASSFEGVANTGELFF. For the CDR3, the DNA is TGTGCCAGCAGCTTTGAGGGGGTTGCGAACACCGGGGAGCTGTTTTTT.

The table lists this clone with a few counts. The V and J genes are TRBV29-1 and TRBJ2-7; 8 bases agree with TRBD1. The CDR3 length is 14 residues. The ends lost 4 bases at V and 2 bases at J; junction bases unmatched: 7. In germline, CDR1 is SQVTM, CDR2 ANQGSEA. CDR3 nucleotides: TGCAGCGTTGTGACATGGGACAGGCCCTACGAGCAGTACTTC. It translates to CSVVTWDRPYEQYF.

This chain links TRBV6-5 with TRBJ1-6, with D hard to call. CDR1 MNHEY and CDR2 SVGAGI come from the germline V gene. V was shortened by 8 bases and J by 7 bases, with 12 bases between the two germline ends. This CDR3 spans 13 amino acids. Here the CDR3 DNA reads TGTGCCAGCGGGAGGGCAGAAAATTCACCCCTCCACTTT. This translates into CASGRAENSPLHF.

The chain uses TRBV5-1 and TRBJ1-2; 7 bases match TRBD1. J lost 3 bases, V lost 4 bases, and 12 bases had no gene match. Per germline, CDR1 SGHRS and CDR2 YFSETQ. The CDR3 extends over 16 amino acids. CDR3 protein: CASSPGQGVIHYGYTF. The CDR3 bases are TGCGCCAGCAGCCCCGGCCAGGGGGTCATTCACTATGGCTACACCTTC.

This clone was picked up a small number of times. CDR3 sequence (DNA): TGTGCCAGCAGTGATACGGTTAACGAAAAACTGTTTTTT. Its protein is CASSDTVNEKLFF. V usage is TRBV6-1 and J usage is TRBJ1-4, with D hard to call. The V end was cut by 3 bases, the J end by 8 bases, with 10 bases between. The CDR3 is 13 amino acids. CDR1 is MNHNS, CDR2 SASEGT, per germline.

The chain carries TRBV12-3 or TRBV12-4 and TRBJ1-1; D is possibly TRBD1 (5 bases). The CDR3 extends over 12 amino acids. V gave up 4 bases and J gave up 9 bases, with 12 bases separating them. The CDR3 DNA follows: TGTGCCAGCAGTTCCGGTGACAGAAAAGCTTTCTTT. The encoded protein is CASSSGDRKAFF.

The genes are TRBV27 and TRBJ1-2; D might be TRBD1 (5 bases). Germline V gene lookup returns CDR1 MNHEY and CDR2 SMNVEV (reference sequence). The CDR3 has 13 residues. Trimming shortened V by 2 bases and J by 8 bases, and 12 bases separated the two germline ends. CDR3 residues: CASSLIQGRGYTF. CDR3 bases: TGTGCCAGCAGTTTAATCCAGGGAAGAGGCTACACCTTC.

The CDR3 DNA follows: TGTGCCAGCAGCTTAAGGGGTGGGCAGGGGCCGTCCTACGAGCAGTACTTC. It is translated as CASSLRGGQGPSYEQYF. The gene calls are TRBV11-2 and TRBJ2-7; possible D gene TRBD1, 6 bases. CDR3 length: 17 amino acids. The V end was cut by 2 bases, the J end by 1 base, with 18 bases between. Looked up from germline, CDR1 is SGHAT and CDR2 is FQNNGV.